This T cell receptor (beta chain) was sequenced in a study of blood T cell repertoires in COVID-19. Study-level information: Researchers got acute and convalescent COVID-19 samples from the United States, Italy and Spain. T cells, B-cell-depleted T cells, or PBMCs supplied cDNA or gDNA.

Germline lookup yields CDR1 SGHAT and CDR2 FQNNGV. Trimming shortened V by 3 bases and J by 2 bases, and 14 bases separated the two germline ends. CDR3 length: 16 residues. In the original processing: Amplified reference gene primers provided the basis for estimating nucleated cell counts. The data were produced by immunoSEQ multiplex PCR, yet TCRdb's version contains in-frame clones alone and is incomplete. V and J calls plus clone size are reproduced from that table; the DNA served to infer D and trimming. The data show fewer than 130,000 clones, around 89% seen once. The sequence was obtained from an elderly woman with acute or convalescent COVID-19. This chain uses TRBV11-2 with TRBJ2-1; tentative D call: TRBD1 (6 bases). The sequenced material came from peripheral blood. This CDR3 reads CASSLTQGNTYNEQFF. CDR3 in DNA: TGTGCCAGCAGCTTGACACAGGGTAACACCTACAATGAGCAGTTCTTC. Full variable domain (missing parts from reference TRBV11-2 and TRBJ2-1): EAGVAQSPRYKIIEKRQSVAFWCNPISGHATLYWYQQILGQGPKLLIQFQNNGVVDDSQLPKDRFSAERLKGVDSTLKIQPAKLEDSAVYLCASSLTQGNTYNEQFFGPGTRLTVL.